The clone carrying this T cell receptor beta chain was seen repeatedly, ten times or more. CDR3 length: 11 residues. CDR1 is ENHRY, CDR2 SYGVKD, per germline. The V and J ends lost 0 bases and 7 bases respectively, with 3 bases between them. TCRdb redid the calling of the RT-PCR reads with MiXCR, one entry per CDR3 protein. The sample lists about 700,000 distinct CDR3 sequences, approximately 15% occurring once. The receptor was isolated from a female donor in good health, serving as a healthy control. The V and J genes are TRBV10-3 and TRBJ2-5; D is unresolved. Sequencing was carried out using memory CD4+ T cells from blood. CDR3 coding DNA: TGTGCCATCAGTGAGTCGGGGACCCAGTACTTC. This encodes CAISESGTQYF.